These T cell receptor beta chains were read from a single sample in a study of cytomegalovirus exposure and HLA in healthy donors. Assay: immunoSEQ multiplex PCR; the TCRdb copy retains only in-frame clones and omits some. The sample includes some 190,000 clones, around 80% seen only once; the top ten take 1.3% to 1.5%. The sequenced sample was PBMCs. The receptor source for this set is a girl between 10 and 17 years old in good health and CMV-seropositive. Both conserved end residues are part of each CDR3. Fields, in order: D gene, V gene, J gene, clone size, CDR3 DNA, CDR3 protein. D genes are given only for firm matches. Some rows mark clone size as missing; the rest say once, few, many or name a class of expanded clone.

>TRBD1|TRBV5-3|TRBJ1-5|-
TGTGCCAGAAGCTTCCACCGTTTAGACAGGGACCCTTATCAGCCCCAGCATTTT
CARSFHRLDRDPYQPQHF
>-|TRBV5-6|TRBJ1-1|once
TGTGCCAGCAGCACGCAGGGGACTGAAGCTTTCTTT
CASSTQGTEAFF
>-|TRBV5-1|TRBJ1-1|-
TGCGCCAGCAGCTTGACTAGTTCGAACACTGAAGCTTTCTTT
CASSLTSSNTEAFF
>TRBD1|TRBV7-2|TRBJ1-2|-
TGTGCCAGCAGTTTCGAACGCCCCATGACAGGGTACCGCTATGGCTACACCTTC
CASSFERPMTGYRYGYTF
>-|TRBV15|TRBJ2-5|-
TGTGCCACCAGCACAGGGTACCAAGAGACCCAGTACTTC
CATSTGYQETQYF
>TRBD1|TRBV5-1|TRBJ1-1|-
TGCGCCAGCAGCTGGACAACCGACAGGGGCCAGAACACTGAAGCTTTCTTT
CASSWTTDRGQNTEAFF
>-|TRBV19|TRBJ2-7|few
TGTGCCAGTAGTATAGACATGGCGGCGGGCCACGAGAAGCAGTACTTC
CASSIDMAAGHEKQYF
>TRBD2|TRBV7-2|TRBJ2-7|-
TGTGCCAGCAGCTTATCCCCTAGCGGGAGGAACTCCTACGAGCAGTACTTC
CASSLSPSGRNSYEQYF
>-|TRBV20-1|TRBJ1-1|-
TGCAGTGCTAGAGCCCCCAGCGGGGCTTTCTTT
CSARAPSGAFF
>-|TRBV4-1|TRBJ1-5|-
TGCGCCAGCAGCCAAGATTTTAACAGCTTCAATCAGCCCCAGCATTTT
CASSQDFNSFNQPQHF
>-|TRBV25-1|TRBJ2-5|-
TGTGCCAGCAGATCTCCAGGGCACCTCCAAGAGACCCAGTACTTC
CASRSPGHLQETQYF
>-|TRBV5-4|TRBJ2-5|-
TGTGCCAGCAATCGGGAGTACCAAGAGACCCAGTACTTC
CASNREYQETQYF
>-|TRBV7-9|TRBJ1-2|-
TGTGCCAGCAGCTTAGCAGGGGCTACGAACTATGGCTACACCTTC
CASSLAGATNYGYTF
>TRBD2|TRBV27|TRBJ2-1|-
TGTGCCAGCAGTTTAGGCTCGGCTAGCGGGTACAATGAGCAGTTCTTC
CASSLGSASGYNEQFF
>-|TRBV19|TRBJ1-4|few
TGTGCCAGTAGTCAGTGGGCACGAGATGAAAAACTGTTTTTT
CASSQWARDEKLFF
>TRBD2|TRBV30|TRBJ2-5|-
TGTGCCTGGTTCTCCGGGACTAGTCAAGAGACCCAGTACTTC
CAWFSGTSQETQYF
>TRBD1|TRBV27|TRBJ1-1|-
TGTGCCAGCAGACCCGGACAGGGGGCGGTGAACACTGAAGCTTTCTTT
CASRPGQGAVNTEAFF
>TRBD1|TRBV2|TRBJ2-7|few
TGTGCCAGCACACGGGGGACAGGGGGCGTAAAGCAGTACTTC
CASTRGTGGVKQYF